This record looks at one TCR beta chain sequence and its context. These data belong to a study of T cells after somatic rescue of genetic block. The CDR3 runs to 15 residues. The V gene's germline CDR1 is SGDLS and CDR2 YYNGEE. V was shortened by 3 bases and J by 0 bases, with 10 bases between the two germline ends. The repertoire was sequenced with immunoSEQ multiplex PCR; TCRdb's copy has only in-frame clones and lacks some. The sample has under 150,000 clones; around nine tenths are singletons. The sequencing input was peripheral blood mononuclear cells (PBMCs). J is TRBJ1-3 and V is TRBV9; D not resolved. The clonotype originates from a woman younger than 30. The CDR3, as DNA: TGTGCCAGCAGCGCCACACGATCCTCTGGAAACACCATATATTTT. Its translation: CASSATRSSGNTIYF.